This T cell receptor (beta chain) was recorded in a study of T cells after yellow fever vaccination. Template switching with 5'RACE generated the TCR cDNA and added a universal primer site and UMIs. TCRdb analysed the 5' RACE reads with MiXCR anew, one entry per CDR3 protein. This sample has a few hundred thousand distinct CDR3 sequences, with approximately 18% found just once. The CDR3 contains 13 residues. Between the trimmed V and J ends, which lost 3 bases and 7 bases, there was a span of 10 bases. Germline V lookup: CDR1 KGHSH, CDR2 LQKENI. This TCR came from a man between 18 and 35 years old who received the YFV17D yellow fever vaccine. The J gene is TRBJ1-5, the V gene TRBV18; D gene uncertain. Sample: PBMCs, taken before the yellow fever booster vaccination. DNA for the CDR3: TGTGCCAGCTCACCGGGCTCAAGCCAGCCCCAGCATTTT. Its translation: CASSPGSSQPQHF.